These T cell receptor beta chains were read from a single sample in a study of T cells in Graves' hyperthyroidism and ophthalmopathy. Using its own MiXCR run on the multiplex PCR reads, TCRdb lists one record per CDR3 protein. The data show approximately 380,000 distinct CDR3 sequences, about an eighth seen once. Sequencing was performed on blood. The receptors were gathered from a man aged 45-65 years with Graves' ophthalmopathy. Each CDR3 is given with its conserved first and last residue. The D gene is left open where the match is weak. Some rows mark clone size as missing; the rest say once, few, many or name a class of expanded clone.

TRBV20-1,-,TRBJ2-1,many,TGCAGTGCTATAGGCCCTGGGACAAGCTCCTACAATGAGCAGTTCTTC,CSAIGPGTSSYNEQFF
TRBV7-8,TRBD1,TRBJ2-7,many,TGTGCCAGCAGCTTAGCGCCGGTAGGGCAGGGGGCCCACGAGCAGTACTTC,CASSLAPVGQGAHEQYF
TRBV9,-,TRBJ1-1,-,TGTGCCAGCAGCCTCGCTCGGGGGGCGAACACTGAAGCTTTCTTT,CASSLARGANTEAFF
TRBV4-1,-,TRBJ2-6,-,TGCGCCAGCAGCCAAGATATCGCGGCTGGGGCCAACGTCCTGACTTTC,CASSQDIAAGANVLTF
TRBV5-1,TRBD2,TRBJ2-7,few,TGCGCCAGCAAACTAGCGGGAGGAACTGGCTACGAGCAGTACTTC,CASKLAGGTGYEQYF
TRBV5-1,TRBD1,TRBJ2-1,many,TGCGCCAGCAGCTCGGGACAGACCGCCTACAATGAGCAGTTCTTC,CASSSGQTAYNEQFF
TRBV20-1,-,TRBJ2-6,-,TGCAGTGCTAGTCGGGGCTCTGGGGCCAACGTCCTGACTTTC,CSASRGSGANVLTF
TRBV20-1,TRBD2,TRBJ2-3,once,TGCAGTGGACATAAGCGGTGGCTAGCGGGACAACAGGGAAATACGCAGTATTTT,CSGHKRWLAGQQGNTQYF
TRBV9,TRBD1,TRBJ2-7,few,TGTGCCAGCAGCGTAGACGGGGGACAGGGCTACGAGCAGTACTTC,CASSVDGGQGYEQYF
TRBV20-1,-,TRBJ1-1,few,TGCAGTGCTACTTTTGGGAACACTGAAGCTTTCTTT,CSATFGNTEAFF
TRBV4-1,-,TRBJ1-4,-,TGCGCCAGCAGCCAGATGGAATCAGCTAATGAAAAACTGTTTTTT,CASSQMESANEKLFF
TRBV12-3/TRBV12-4,TRBD2,TRBJ2-5,many,TGTGCCAGCAGCCTAATAGCGGGAGGGCTTGATGGGAAGTACTTC,CASSLIAGGLDGKYF
TRBV12-3/TRBV12-4,-,TRBJ1-2,many,TGTGCCAGCACCTTGGGGACATTTTATGGCTACACCTTC,CASTLGTFYGYTF
TRBV20-1,-,TRBJ1-5,-,TGCAGTGCTAGAGGTGGGGCAGGGTGGAATCAGCCCCAGCATTTT,CSARGGAGWNQPQHF
TRBV12-3/TRBV12-4,-,TRBJ2-2,many,TGTGCCAGCAGGGGGGCCAGGGCACTCTTCGCGAACACCGGGGAGCTGTTTTTT,CASRGARALFANTGELFF
TRBV3-1,TRBD1,TRBJ2-2,few,TGTGCCAGCAGCCCCTCGACAGGGGGCGCGGACACCGGGGAGCTGTTTTTT,CASSPSTGGADTGELFF
TRBV5-1,TRBD1,TRBJ2-5,many,TGCGCCAGCAGCTTGGACCTCGCTTCCCAGGGACAGGGAGGAGAGACCCAGTACTTC,CASSLDLASQGQGGETQYF
TRBV10-3,TRBD2,TRBJ2-7,few,TGTGCCAGCAAGCGGGAGTCTTTCGAGCAGTACTTC,CASKRESFEQYF
TRBV6-1,-,TRBJ2-5,once,TGTGCCAGCAATCTAACACCCCAAGAGACCCAGTACTTC,CASNLTPQETQYF
TRBV27,-,TRBJ1-1,once,TGTGCCAGCCAAAGTCTCGTAGGCAGCCTGGCGAACACTGAAGCTTTCTTT,CASQSLVGSLANTEAFF
TRBV20-1,-,TRBJ2-7,many,TGCAGTGGCGGTCTAGTGCGATACGAGCAGTACTTC,CSGGLVRYEQYF
TRBV30,-,TRBJ2-6,many,TGTGCCTGGAGTTCCCAGTACTCTGGGGCCAACGTCCTGACTTTC,CAWSSQYSGANVLTF
TRBV5-4,-,TRBJ1-4,few,TGTGCCAGCAGCTCACAAAACCTGAATGAAAAACTGTTTTTT,CASSSQNLNEKLFF
TRBV19,-,TRBJ2-1,few,TGTGCCAGTAGATGGGGGTACAATGAGCAGTTCTTC,CASRWGYNEQFF
TRBV7-9,TRBD2,TRBJ2-7,few,TGTGCCAGCAGCTTAGATAGGGCGGGAGGGCCATACGAGCAGTACTTC,CASSLDRAGGPYEQYF
TRBV9,TRBD2,TRBJ2-7,once,TGTGCCAGCAGCGTAGCTATGGGCAGGGTAATCGCGGGAGGTAGCTCCTACGAGCAGTACTTC,CASSVAMGRVIAGGSSYEQYF
TRBV6-2/TRBV6-3,-,TRBJ2-7,many,TGTGCCAGCAGTTACTCGAACCTTTTCGGGCAGTACTTC,CASSYSNLFGQYF
TRBV30,-,TRBJ2-7,many,TGTGCCTGGTCGATGGGGCTTTACGAGCAGTACTTC,CAWSMGLYEQYF
TRBV5-6,-,TRBJ1-5,-,TGTGCCAGCAGCTCGGGGGCTGGGGGGAGCAATCAGCCCCAGCATTTT,CASSSGAGGSNQPQHF
TRBV2,TRBD2,TRBJ2-1,many,TGTGCCAGCAGTGAATCCTTTGGACTAGCGGACTCCTACAATGAGCAGTTCTTC,CASSESFGLADSYNEQFF
TRBV9,TRBD2,TRBJ2-3,many,TGTGCCAGCAGCGCGGAGTCGGGACTAGCGGGAGCCTTCTTCCGGAGTCGGACGCAGTATTTT,CASSAESGLAGAFFRSRTQYF
TRBV5-1,TRBD1,TRBJ2-7,many,TGCGCCAGCAGCGGGACAGGGTACTACGAGCAGTACTTC,CASSGTGYYEQYF
TRBV18,TRBD1,TRBJ2-1,many,TGTGCCACCTCAGGGGGCTCCTACAATGAGCAGTTCTTC,CATSGGSYNEQFF
TRBV9,-,TRBJ2-7,many,TGTGCCAGCAGCGTAGACTCATCCTACGAGCAGTACTTC,CASSVDSSYEQYF
TRBV30,-,TRBJ1-1,many,TGTGCCTGGACTTTGGGGGGGACGAACACTGAAGCTTTCTTT,CAWTLGGTNTEAFF
TRBV11-2,TRBD1,TRBJ2-3,many,TGTGCCAGCAGCTTAGGGGCTGACAGGGGCACAGATACGCAGTATTTT,CASSLGADRGTDTQYF